The 27 T cell receptor beta chains presented below share a single source sample, sequenced in a study of cytomegalovirus exposure and HLA in healthy donors. With 60 Vbeta and 13 Jbeta primers, the PCR was carried out. Profiling relied on immunoSEQ multiplex PCR, and the TCRdb table lists in-frame clones only, not all of them. The sample shows some 120,000 clones, and 3.7% sits with its ten largest clones. Input material: PBMCs. These receptors all come from a man aged 25-40 years in good health and CMV-seronegative.

The V and J genes are TRBV6-5 and TRBJ1-1; D unclear. Trimming pared 2 bases from V and 4 bases from J, leaving 8 bases between. This CDR3 is 13 amino acids long. The germline V gene encodes CDR1 MNHEY and CDR2 SVGAGI. The chain's CDR3 is CASSYESGTEAFF. The CDR3 bases are TGTGCCAGCAGTTACGAATCCGGCACTGAAGCTTTCTTT.

The chain has TRBV11-3 and TRBJ2-3; 10 bases line up with TRBD2. Germline V gives CDR1 SGHNT, CDR2 YENEEA. With 4 bases clipped from V and 5 bases from J, the junction kept 6 bases outside the gene matches. The CDR3 covers 15 residues. The CDR3 is CASSSAGGPKDTQYF. The CDR3 region has the DNA TGTGCCAGCAGCTCAGCGGGGGGGCCGAAAGATACGCAGTATTTT.

J is TRBJ2-5 and V is TRBV7-6, with a weak D call TRBD2 (6 bases). The CDR3 has 13 residues. V lost 4 bases, J lost 7 bases, and 13 bases lay in between. Per the germline V gene, CDR1 is SGHVS and CDR2 is FNYEAQ. The CDR3 coding sequence is TGTGCCAGCAGCTCGCTGGGGGGAGGGACCCAGTACTTC. Its translation: CASSSLGGGTQYF.

The V gene is TRBV6-4, the J gene TRBJ1-1; weak D call: TRBD1 (5 bases). The germline V gene encodes CDR1 MRHNA and CDR2 SNTAGT. CDR3 length: 15 amino acids. V lost 3 bases and J 4 bases, leaving 15 bases between the germline ends. The CDR3 region is CASSEPAQGLTEAFF. The CDR3, as DNA: TGTGCCAGCAGTGAGCCTGCTCAGGGTCTCACTGAAGCTTTCTTT.

The chain is built from TRBV6-1 and TRBJ2-7; 7 nucleotides align to TRBD1. The ends lost 3 bases at V and 9 bases at J; junction bases unmatched: 14. The CDR3 runs 15 residues. CDR1 MNHNS and CDR2 SASEGT come from the germline V gene. The CDR3 sequence is CASSDGQDRALAQYF. In DNA form, the CDR3 reads TGTGCCAGCAGTGACGGACAAGACAGGGCCCTCGCGCAGTACTTC.

V and J are TRBV11-2 and TRBJ1-4, with no clear D. There are 14 residues in the CDR3. Germline values: CDR1 SGHAT, CDR2 FQNNGV. The V gene lost 0 bases and the J gene lost 7 bases, with 9 bases spanning the gap. The CDR3 protein is CASSLDVGSEKLFF. The CDR3 region has the DNA TGTGCCAGCAGCTTAGATGTGGGGAGTGAAAAACTGTTTTTT.

V gene TRBV30 combines with J gene TRBJ1-1; D unresolved. The CDR3 totals 12 residues. From germline, CDR1 is GTSNPN and CDR2 SVGIG (reference sequence). V was trimmed by 6 bases and J by 3 bases, leaving 11 bases between them. The CDR3 loop reads CACRSSHTEAFF. The CDR3 DNA is TGTGCCTGCCGGTCGTCCCACACTGAAGCTTTCTTT.

The chain links TRBV7-2 to TRBJ1-3; D remains unclear. There are 13 residues in the CDR3. V was shortened by 2 bases and J by 8 bases, with 10 bases between the two germline ends. Germline V gene lookup returns CDR1 SGHTA and CDR2 FQGNSA. CDR3 in DNA: TGTGCCAGCAGCTTAAGTGTTTCGGACACCATATATTTT. Its protein product is CASSLSVSDTIYF.

V gene TRBV6-5 combines with J gene TRBJ1-1; TRBD1 might be the D (6 bases). V gave up 5 bases and J gave up 4 bases, with 14 bases separating them. This CDR3 has 14 residues. Germline V lookup: CDR1 MNHEY, CDR2 SVGAGI. CDR3 residues: CASSRSGEGTEAFF. CDR3 in DNA: TGTGCCAGCAGTCGGTCAGGGGAGGGCACTGAAGCTTTCTTT.

This sequence joins TRBV4-1 and TRBJ2-7, with a weak D call TRBD2 (6 bases). The V gene lost 4 bases and the J gene lost 2 bases, with 12 bases spanning the gap. Germline CDR1 and CDR2: MGHRA and YSYEKL. CDR3 length: 14 amino acids. The CDR3: CASSREGRTYEQYF. The DNA of the CDR3 is TGCGCCAGCAGCCGTGAGGGGAGGACCTACGAGCAGTACTTC.

Comments on this clone: Additional DNA sequences in this sample encode the identical CDR3. V and J are TRBV2 and TRBJ2-7; 7 nucleotides align to TRBD1. J was trimmed by 0 bases and V by 8 bases; bases with no gene match: 13. The CDR3 runs to 16 residues. Germline loops: CDR1 SNHLY, CDR2 FYNNEI. The CDR3 region has the DNA TGTGCCAGCGACAACTCCGGACAGGTAAACTCCTACGAGCAGTACTTC. Translated: CASDNSGQVNSYEQYF.

V and J are TRBV5-4 and TRBJ1-2; D ambiguous. The germline V and J ends were trimmed by 0 bases and 6 bases, with 12 bases remaining between them. Germline V CDR1 and CDR2: SGHNT, YYREEE (reference sequence). This CDR3 is 14 amino acids long. CDR3 sequence (DNA): TGTGCCAGCAGCTTGGATCACTCCCCCCATGGCTACACCTTC. Amino acids: CASSLDHSPHGYTF.

The chain combines TRBV29-1 with TRBJ1-1, with 9 positions matching TRBD1. This CDR3 is 14 amino acids long. Unmatched junction bases numbered 6, after V lost 6 bases and J lost 1 base. Germline assignment: CDR1 SQVTM and CDR2 ANQGSEA. The CDR3 coding sequence is TGCAGCGTGGATACAGGGGGCTGGAACACTGAAGCTTTCTTT. It yields the protein CSVDTGGWNTEAFF.

The chain has TRBV6-1 and TRBJ2-3, with 9 bases aligning to TRBD1. The CDR3 sequence is 19 residues long. Germline V lookup: CDR1 MNHNS, CDR2 SASEGT. The J segment lost 0 bases and the V segment lost 3 bases, leaving 13 bases of the junction unmatched. The CDR3 reads CASSEATGTGRTSTDTQYF. The CDR3 DNA is TGTGCCAGCAGTGAGGCAACCGGGACAGGGAGGACGAGCACAGATACGCAGTATTTT.

The V and J genes are TRBV28 and TRBJ1-5; D unresolved. V was clipped by 3 bases and J by 3 bases, with 9 bases between them. CDR3 length: 14 residues. Germline V lookup: CDR1 MDHEN, CDR2 SYDVKM. DNA for the CDR3: TGTGCCAGCAGTTTTTGGAGCGTCAATCAGCCCCAGCATTTT. Amino acids: CASSFWSVNQPQHF. Drawing the rest from reference TRBV28 and TRBJ1-5, the complete variable domain is DVKVTQSSRYLVKRTGEKVFLECVQDMDHENMFWYRQDPGLGLRLIYFSYDVKMKEKGDIPEGYSVSREKKERFSLILESASTNQTSMYLCASSFWSVNQPQHFGDGTRLSIL.

The V call is TRBV6-6, the J call TRBJ2-5, with TRBD1 as a possible D gene (6 bases). The CDR3 loop spans 13 amino acids. The germline V and J ends were trimmed by 7 bases and 5 bases, with 14 bases remaining between them. Germline V CDR1 and CDR2: MNHNY, SVGAGI (reference sequence). The CDR3 coding sequence is TGTGCCAGCACCTTGACAGGCCGGGAGACCCAGTACTTC. It yields the protein CASTLTGRETQYF.

The rearrangement joins TRBV25-1 to TRBJ2-7, with TRBD2 as a possible D gene (6 bases). Germline loops: CDR1 MGHDK, CDR2 SYGVNS. The CDR3 covers 11 residues. The germline V and J ends were trimmed by 4 bases and 7 bases, with 8 bases remaining between them. The DNA of the CDR3 is TGTGCCAGCAGTGTAGGAGGGGAGCAGTACTTC. Amino acid sequence: CASSVGGEQYF.

The J gene is TRBJ2-7, the V gene TRBV11-2; D call uncertain. V lost 0 bases and J 4 bases, leaving 7 bases between the germline ends. Germline CDR1 SGHAT, CDR2 FQNNGV. The CDR3 has 13 amino acids. CDR3 loop: CASSLDIMYEQYF. In nucleotides, the CDR3 is TGTGCCAGCAGCTTAGATATAATGTACGAGCAGTACTTC.

The chain carries TRBV19 and TRBJ2-7, with a weak D call TRBD2 (5 bases). This CDR3 comprises 13 residues. The germline V and J ends were trimmed by 3 bases and 4 bases, with 10 bases remaining between them. CDR1 is LNHDA and CDR2 is SQIVND in the germline V gene (reference sequence). The CDR3 DNA reads TGTGCCAGTAGTATCGGACTCGAATACGAGCAGTACTTC. This codes for CASSIGLEYEQYF. Combining the CDR3 with reference TRBV19 and TRBJ2-7 gives the whole variable domain DGGITQSPKYLFRKEGQNVTLSCEQNLNHDAMYWYRQDPGQGLRLIYYSQIVNDFQKGDIAEGYSVSREKKESFPLTVTSAQKNPTAFYLCASSIGLEYEQYFGPGTRLTVT.

CDR3: CASSRVQQVEREYNSPLHF. DNA for the CDR3: TGTGCCAGCAGCCGGGTGCAACAGGTCGAACGCGAATATAATTCACCCCTCCACTTT. This rearrangement joins TRBV4-2 to TRBJ1-6, with D possibly TRBD1 on 5 matching bases. Deletions cut 4 bases from V and 4 bases from J, with 23 bases between. The CDR3 length is 19 residues. Germline lookup yields CDR1 LGHNA and CDR2 YNFKEQ.

The V and J genes are TRBV5-1 and TRBJ2-7; a possible D gene is TRBD1 (6 bases). This CDR3 is 15 amino acids long. V lost 2 bases to trimming and J lost 4 bases, with 16 bases between them. The germline V gene has CDR1 SGHRS and CDR2 YFSETQ. DNA for the CDR3: TGCGCCAGCAGCTTCCTCCCAGGGGCGGTGTACGAGCAGTACTTC. It is translated as CASSFLPGAVYEQYF. Filled out from reference TRBV5-1 and TRBJ2-7, the complete variable domain reads KAGVTQTPRYLIKTRGQQVTLSCSPISGHRSVSWYQQTPGQGLQFLFEYFSETQRNKGNFPGRFSGRQFSNSRSEMNVSTLELGDSALYLCASSFLPGAVYEQYFGPGTRLTVT.

The chain links TRBV11-2 to TRBJ2-3; D call uncertain. The germline V gene encodes CDR1 SGHAT and CDR2 FQNNGV. Trimming stripped 5 bases from V and 4 bases from J, with 13 bases between. The CDR3 consists of 14 residues. The CDR3 DNA is TGTGCCAGCAGCCCGCGGCCCGTGGCAGATACGCAGTATTTT. Translated, it gives CASSPRPVADTQYF.

The chain recombines TRBV18 with TRBJ1-3; D may be TRBD1 (6 bases). Trimming took 2 bases from V and 5 from J, leaving 10 bases between them. In germline, CDR1 is KGHSH, CDR2 LQKENI. There are 14 residues in the CDR3. The CDR3 DNA follows: TGTGCCAGCTCACCAGCACAGGGAAGAAACACCATATATTTT. This sequence encodes CASSPAQGRNTIYF.

This chain uses TRBV2 with TRBJ2-6, with TRBD2 as a possible D gene (6 bases). Deletions cut 8 bases from V and 10 bases from J, with 6 bases between. The CDR3 loop spans 10 amino acids. CDR1 is SNHLY, CDR2 FYNNEI, per germline. CDR3 coding DNA: TGTGCCAGCGGGGGGAACGTCCTGACTTTC. Its translation is CASGGNVLTF.

The V gene is TRBV7-9, the J gene TRBJ1-3, with 8 bases that match TRBD1. After removal of 8 bases from V and 0 bases from J, the junction contained 9 bases not matched to a gene. The CDR3 covers 16 residues. Per the germline V gene, CDR1 is SEHNR and CDR2 is FQNEAQ (reference sequence). In nucleotides, the CDR3 is TGTGCCAGCGACGACAGGGGCCAAAGCTCTGGAAACACCATATATTTT. Amino acids: CASDDRGQSSGNTIYF.

The J gene is TRBJ1-6, the V gene TRBV5-1, with TRBD1 as a possible D gene (5 bases). V was shortened by 1 base and J by 8 bases, with 10 bases between the two germline ends. CDR1 and CDR2 (germline): SGHRS, YFSETQ. This CDR3 is 14 amino acids long. The CDR3 here is CASSLNRRDSPLHF. In DNA form, the CDR3 reads TGCGCCAGCAGCTTGAACAGGAGGGATTCACCCCTCCACTTT.

The rearrangement joins TRBV9 to TRBJ1-3; the D gene is possibly TRBD1 (6 bases). V gave up 3 bases and J gave up 0 bases, with 16 bases separating them. Per germline, CDR1 SGDLS and CDR2 YYNGEE. This CDR3 is 17 amino acids long. As DNA, the CDR3 is TGTGCCAGCAGCGGCGCCGGGACAACTTTCTCTGGAAACACCATATATTTT. This encodes CASSGAGTTFSGNTIYF.